This passage covers 15 T cell receptor beta chains from one sample sequenced in a study of beta chain features in type 1 diabetes. Expressed TCRB transcripts were sequenced because the entire RNA isolate underwent reverse transcription. The protocol was immunoSEQ multiplex PCR, while the TCRdb copy is restricted to in-frame clones and leaves out a portion. Among about 160,000 clones listed, roughly 9.1% were seen once. Sequenced material: central memory CD4+ T cells from blood. All receptors come from a woman aged 18-35 years in good health.

The chain uses TRBV7-2 and TRBJ2-3; the match to TRBD1 covers 9 bases. The ends lost 6 bases at V and 3 bases at J; junction bases unmatched: 13. Germline-derived CDR1 and CDR2 are SGHTA and FQGNSA. This CDR3 has 17 residues. CDR3 DNA sequence: TGTGCCAGCAGACCCGGGACAGGGAATTTGGTGACAGATACGCAGTATTTT. As protein: CASRPGTGNLVTDTQYF.

This clone was counted only a few times. Other DNA sequences within the sample encode an identical CDR3. The chain uses TRBV19 and TRBJ1-5; a possible D gene is TRBD1 (5 bases). Trimming pared 3 bases from V and 3 bases from J, leaving 9 bases between. Germline V gives CDR1 LNHDA, CDR2 SQIVND (reference sequence). CDR3 size: 14 residues. CDR3 loop: CASSIVGLNQPQHF. DNA of the CDR3: TGTGCCAGTAGTATCGTGGGGCTCAATCAGCCCCAGCATTTT.

The table lists this clone with a few counts. The V and J genes are TRBV7-2 and TRBJ2-2; the match to TRBD2 covers 8 bases. The CDR3 covers 16 residues. CDR1 is SGHTA, CDR2 FQGNSA, per germline. J lost 2 bases, V lost 5 bases, and 7 bases had no gene match. CDR3 protein: CASSPVGRVNTGELFF. The CDR3, as DNA: TGTGCCAGCAGCCCTGTCGGGAGGGTAAACACCGGGGAGCTGTTTTTT.

This clone has more than one count but fewer than ten. The V gene is TRBV19, the J gene TRBJ2-3, with D possibly being TRBD2 (6 bases). CDR3 length: 12 residues. V lost 7 bases to trimming and J lost 6 bases, with 11 bases between them. Looked up from germline, CDR1 is LNHDA and CDR2 is SQIVND (reference sequence). The CDR3 is CASMGRGDTQYF. The CDR3 DNA sequence: TGTGCCAGTATGGGCCGGGGGGATACGCAGTATTTT.

This clone was seen a few times. The J gene is TRBJ2-1, the V gene TRBV7-2; maybe TRBD1 (5 bases). There are 15 residues in the CDR3. Germline V gene data show CDR1 as SGHTA and CDR2 as FQGNSA. Trimming removed 1 base at V and 4 bases at J, with 11 bases between. In DNA form, the CDR3 reads TGTGCCAGCAGCTTAGGACAGTTCTATTACAATGAGCAGTTCTTC. Amino acid sequence: CASSLGQFYYNEQFF.

The chain is built from TRBV29-1 and TRBJ1-2, with 7 positions matching TRBD1. Germline-derived CDR1 and CDR2 are SQVTM and ANQGSEA. V was pared by 4 bases and J by 3 bases, with 2 bases of the junction left unmatched. The CDR3 runs 12 residues. The CDR3 is CSVAGQHYGYTF. The CDR3 nucleotides read TGCAGCGTTGCGGGACAGCACTATGGCTACACCTTC.

The CDR3 DNA follows: TGTGCCAGCAGTTCCCCAACCTACAGGGCAAGGGGCTACACCTTC. It encodes CASSSPTYRARGYTF. The chain recombines TRBV28 with TRBJ1-2; tentative D call: TRBD1 (6 bases). Between the trimmed V and J ends, which lost 4 bases and 8 bases, there was a span of 20 bases. This CDR3 region has 15 residues. Germline V gene data show CDR1 as MDHEN and CDR2 as SYDVKM.

The sample holds a few counts of this clone. J is TRBJ2-3 and V is TRBV5-4; D perhaps matches TRBD1 (5 bases). Germline loops: CDR1 SGHNT, CDR2 YYREEE (reference sequence). The V and J ends lost 7 bases and 5 bases respectively, with 17 bases between them. CDR3 length: 14 amino acids. The CDR3 DNA is TGTGCCAGCGGACGAGGAACAGGCCAAGATACGCAGTATTTT. This codes for CASGRGTGQDTQYF.

This chain links TRBV7-2 with TRBJ2-1, with 11 bases matching TRBD1. The V gene end was trimmed by 5 bases and the J gene end by 8 bases; junction bases not matched to a gene: 8. Germline CDR1 and CDR2: SGHTA and FQGNSA. The CDR3 consists of 15 residues. CDR3: CASSPRTGGQDEQFF. CDR3 coding DNA: TGTGCCAGCAGCCCACGGACAGGGGGCCAGGATGAGCAGTTCTTC. Looking up the rest from reference TRBV7-2 and TRBJ2-1 gives the full variable domain: GAGVSQSPSNKVTEKGKDVELRCDPISGHTALYWYRQSLGQGLEFLIYFQGNSAPDKSGLPSDRFSAERTGGSVSTLTIQRTQQEDSAVYLCASSPRTGGQDEQFFGPGTRLTVL.

This clone was seen only a few times. The rearrangement joins TRBV7-2 to TRBJ1-1; the D gene is possibly TRBD1 (6 bases). Germline assignment: CDR1 SGHTA and CDR2 FQGNSA. V was shortened by 4 bases and J by 3 bases, with 9 bases between the two germline ends. The CDR3 is made up of 13 amino acids. The CDR3 DNA reads as TGTGCCAGCAGCTCGGACAGCTACACTGAAGCTTTCTTT. Its translation: CASSSDSYTEAFF. Drawing the rest from reference TRBV7-2 and TRBJ1-1, the complete variable domain is GAGVSQSPSNKVTEKGKDVELRCDPISGHTALYWYRQSLGQGLEFLIYFQGNSAPDKSGLPSDRFSAERTGGSVSTLTIQRTQQEDSAVYLCASSSDSYTEAFFGQGTRLTVV.

J is TRBJ2-3 and V is TRBV9, with TRBD2 matching 7 bases. Germline V CDR1 and CDR2: SGDLS, YYNGEE. With V trimmed by 2 bases and J by 5 bases, 2 bases remained unmatched. CDR3 length: 13 residues. CDR3 nucleotides: TGTGCCAGCAGCGTCGGACTAGAAGATACGCAGTATTTT. Translating gives CASSVGLEDTQYF.

The genes are TRBV5-6 and TRBJ2-5; 7 nucleotides agree with TRBD1. Germline-derived CDR1 and CDR2 are SGHDT and YYEEEE. The CDR3 length is 13 residues. The CDR3 here is CATRLGQQETQYF. In DNA form, the CDR3 reads TGTGCGACCCGCCTGGGACAGCAAGAGACCCAGTACTTC. Full variable domain (rest looked up from reference TRBV5-6 and TRBJ2-5): DAGVTQSPTHLIKTRGQQVTLRCSPKSGHDTVSWYQQALGQGPQFIFQYYEEEERQRGNFPDRFSGHQFPNYSSELNVNALLLGDSALYLCATRLGQQETQYFGPGTRLLVL.

A single count supports this clone. The V gene is TRBV2, the J gene TRBJ1-2; 7 positions agree with TRBD1. This CDR3 region has 13 residues. Germline CDR1 and CDR2: SNHLY and FYNNEI. The V and J ends lost 6 bases and 8 bases, in that order; junction bases with no gene match: 9. CDR3 DNA: TGTGCCAGCAGCGGACAGGCGACCTTCGGCTACACCTTC. It specifies CASSGQATFGYTF.

Only a few counts were recorded for this clone. The CDR3 sequence is CASTQTDTQYF. The CDR3 DNA sequence: TGCGCCAGCACCCAGACAGATACGCAGTATTTT. The chain has TRBV5-1 and TRBJ2-3; D is ambiguous. CDR1 and CDR2 (germline): SGHRS, YFSETQ. The CDR3 sequence is 11 residues long. Trimming removed 6 bases from V and 3 bases from J, with 5 bases in between.

The sample holds many counts of this clone. Other nucleotide sequences from this sample produce the same CDR3. The genes are TRBV4-3 and TRBJ2-5, with 8 bases matching TRBD1. Germline V gene data show CDR1 as LGHNA and CDR2 as YSLEER. This CDR3 has 14 residues. Germline trimming cut 4 bases from V and 1 base from J; bases unmatched to any gene: 2. CDR3 DNA: TGCGCCAGCAGCCCTGGACAGGGCCAAGAGACCCAGTACTTC. It specifies CASSPGQGQETQYF.